This paragraph covers one T cell receptor beta chain sequence. The sample belongs to a study of blood T cell repertoires in COVID-19. Study as a whole: The United States, Italy and Spain provided the acute and convalescent COVID-19 samples.

The CDR3 has 12 amino acids. Trimming took off 4 bases at V and 6 bases at J, with 7 bases between the two ends. From germline, CDR1 is MDHEN and CDR2 SYDVKM. Generated by immunoSEQ multiplex PCR, the TCRdb table keeps only in-frame clones and is missing some. The table includes 250,000 or so clones, 86% detected once. The sample consisted of peripheral blood. This receptor was obtained from a woman aged 25 to 45 with active or convalescent COVID-19. The chain is built from TRBV28 and TRBJ1-5; D is unclear. The CDR3: CASSYPSQPQHF. The CDR3 DNA is TGTGCCAGCAGTTATCCGAGTCAGCCCCAGCATTTT.